This T cell receptor (beta chain) derives from a study of cytomegalovirus exposure and HLA in healthy donors. Per germline, CDR1 MDHEN and CDR2 SYDVKM. V was clipped by 6 bases and J by 3 bases, with 12 bases between them. The CDR3 has 13 residues. PCR primers comprised 60 Vbeta and 13 Jbeta primers. The repertoire was sequenced with immunoSEQ multiplex PCR; TCRdb's copy has only in-frame clones and lacks some. This table holds 130,000 or so clones, 80% to 90% found once. The sequencing sample was made of PBMCs. V usage is TRBV28 and J usage is TRBJ2-7, with D perhaps matching TRBD2 (6 bases). The TCR sequence derives from a woman between 25 and 40 years old in good health and CMV-seronegative. CDR3 nucleotides: TGTGCCAGCAGCCCCCGGCGGGGCTACGAGCAGTACTTC. This gives the protein CASSPRRGYEQYF.